The 10 T cell receptor beta chains below come from one sample, sequenced in a study of T cell changes during pregnancy in multiple sclerosis. Profiled with immunoSEQ multiplex PCR; TCRdb holds only in-frame clones, not every one. The data contain just under 100,000 clones, 85% to 95% of them singletons. Sequences were derived from peripheral blood, sampled after pregnancy. These receptor sequences come from a female donor with multiple sclerosis, enrolled in a pregnancy study.

The chain is built from TRBV14 and TRBJ2-1, with TRBD2 identical over 10 bases. CDR1 SGHDN and CDR2 FVKESK come from the germline V gene. There are 15 residues in the CDR3. V shed 1 base, J shed 10 bases, and the junction held 7 bases outside the gene matches. CDR3 region: CASSQGWTSGDEQFF. CDR3 bases: TGTGCCAGCAGCCAAGGGTGGACTAGCGGAGACGAGCAGTTCTTC.

This clone was detected many times. V is TRBV5-1 and J is TRBJ2-6; a possible D gene is TRBD2 (5 bases). Germline-derived CDR1 and CDR2 are SGHRS and YFSETQ. V lost 3 bases to trimming and J lost 4 bases, with 11 bases between them. The CDR3 totals 15 residues. This chain's CDR3 is CASSSGSYGANVLTF. CDR3 coding DNA: TGCGCCAGCAGCTCGGGGTCCTACGGGGCCAACGTCCTGACTTTC. Based on the CDR3 plus reference TRBV5-1 and TRBJ2-6, the full variable domain is KAGVTQTPRYLIKTRGQQVTLSCSPISGHRSVSWYQQTPGQGLQFLFEYFSETQRNKGNFPGRFSGRQFSNSRSEMNVSTLELGDSALYLCASSSGSYGANVLTFGAGSRLTVL.

The rearrangement joins TRBV10-2 to TRBJ1-1, with a possible D match to TRBD1 (6 bases). The CDR3 has 13 amino acids. V dropped 0 bases and J dropped 8 bases, with 10 bases sitting between them. Germline V gene sequence: CDR1 WSHSY, CDR2 SAAADI. CDR3 in DNA: TGCGCCAGCAGTGAGTCGGACAGAACGGAAGCTTTCTTT. This sequence encodes CASSESDRTEAFF.

The chain recombines TRBV11-1 with TRBJ2-1; possible D gene TRBD2, 6 bases. The V end lost 1 base, the J end lost 3 bases, and 10 bases lay between the germline ends. Germline V gene data show CDR1 as SGHAT and CDR2 as FQDESV (reference sequence). The CDR3 extends over 15 amino acids. The CDR3 region has the DNA TGTGCCAGCAGCTTAGGTAGCGGAGTCTACAATGAGCAGTTCTTC. Translated, it gives CASSLGSGVYNEQFF.

V usage is TRBV30 and J usage is TRBJ2-6; 10 positions agree with TRBD1. Per the germline V gene, CDR1 is GTSNPN and CDR2 is SVGIG (reference sequence). This CDR3 has 19 residues. V trimming: 1 base; J trimming: 4 bases; junction bases outside the gene matches: 13. The DNA for the CDR3 is TGTGCCTGGAGTGAAGGGTGGGACAGGGGCTTCTCCGGGGCCAACGTCCTGACTTTC. Translating it yields CAWSEGWDRGFSGANVLTF.

V gene TRBV5-4 combines with J gene TRBJ2-1; 13 bases match TRBD2. CDR3 length: 18 amino acids. Germline CDR1 SGHNT, CDR2 YYREEE (reference sequence). Unmatched junction bases numbered 7, after V lost 3 bases and J lost 1 base. CDR3 nucleotide sequence: TGTGCCAGCAGCTCCACCCCGGGACTAGCGGGATCCTACAATGAGCAGTTCTTC. Protein sequence: CASSSTPGLAGSYNEQFF.

The DNA of the CDR3 is TGTGCCAGCAGTTACTTAGGAGAGCGGGCAGATACGCAGTATTTT. Encoded protein: CASSYLGERADTQYF. This chain uses TRBV6-5 with TRBJ2-3; D is perhaps TRBD2 (6 bases). The CDR3 sequence is 15 residues long. V was cut by 1 base and J by 4 bases, with 12 bases left in between. Germline loops: CDR1 MNHEY, CDR2 SVGAGI.

This clone was detected only once. The chain links TRBV7-9 to TRBJ2-2, with D unresolved. V lost 2 bases to trimming and J lost 3 bases, with 4 bases between them. The V gene's germline CDR1 is SEHNR and CDR2 FQNEAQ (reference sequence). The CDR3 sequence is 13 residues long. The CDR3 reads CASSLTDTGELFF. CDR3 nucleotide sequence: TGTGCCAGCAGCTTAACGGACACCGGGGAGCTGTTTTTT.

The J gene is TRBJ2-2, the V gene TRBV11-2, with 8 bases identical to TRBD1. V shed 3 bases, J shed 0 bases, and the junction held 9 bases outside the gene matches. Looked up from germline, CDR1 is SGHAT and CDR2 is FQNNGV. The CDR3 runs 18 residues. CDR3 region: CASSLQLQGAANTGELFF. The CDR3 nucleotides read TGTGCCAGCAGCTTGCAGCTGCAGGGGGCCGCGAACACCGGGGAGCTGTTTTTT.

This sequence joins TRBV5-1 and TRBJ2-7, with TRBD1 as a possible D gene (6 bases). The germline CDR1 and CDR2 sequences are SGHRS and YFSETQ. The CDR3 has 15 amino acids. The germline V and J ends were trimmed by 4 bases and 5 bases, with 19 bases remaining between them. The CDR3 is CASSREGTNSNEQYF. Here the CDR3 DNA reads TGCGCCAGCAGCCGCGAGGGGACAAATTCCAACGAGCAGTACTTC.